Listed here are 6 T cell receptor beta chains from one sample, sequenced in a study of blood T cells in healthy people across ages. A second 7 to 11 cycle PCR used barcoded and J-beta primers. TCRdb itself ran the 5' RACE reads through MiXCR, one entry per CDR3 protein. The sample lists around 1,100,000 distinct CDR3 sequences; approximately 38% were seen once. Material: blood. The receptor set was obtained from a young man in good health.

V is TRBV3-1 and J is TRBJ2-3; the D call may be TRBD1 or TRBD2 (5 bases each). Trimming stripped 4 bases from V and 4 bases from J, with 15 bases between. The CDR3 runs to 15 residues. Germline values: CDR1 LGHDT, CDR2 YNNKEL (reference sequence). CDR3 sequence (DNA): TGTGCCAGCAGCCTTGGGGGTAGTAACGCAGATACGCAGTATTTT. Residues: CASSLGGSNADTQYF.

The chain links TRBV6-5 to TRBJ2-7, with 7 bases identical to TRBD1. The CDR3 covers 15 residues. Trimming took 2 bases from V and 2 from J; bases not matched to a gene: 6. Germline V gives CDR1 MNHEY, CDR2 SVGAGI. This CDR3 reads CASSYRDRGTYEQYF. DNA for the CDR3: TGTGCCAGCAGTTACCGGGACAGAGGAACCTACGAGCAGTACTTC.

This clonotype was counted only a few times. The V and J genes are TRBV5-1 and TRBJ1-2; 9 bases are shared with TRBD1. The V and J ends lost 5 bases and 2 bases, in that order; junction bases with no gene match: 4. Germline assignment: CDR1 SGHRS and CDR2 YFSETQ. The CDR3 consists of 14 residues. The DNA of the CDR3 is TGCGCCAGCAGTTACGGACAGGGGAACTATGGCTACACCTTC. Protein product: CASSYGQGNYGYTF.

The chain uses TRBV3-1 and TRBJ2-1, with TRBD2 as a possible D gene (6 bases). CDR1 and CDR2 from the germline V gene are LGHDT and YNNKEL (reference sequence). The V end was cut by 1 base, the J end by 3 bases, with 10 bases between. This CDR3 is 15 amino acids long. Written as DNA, the CDR3 is TGTGCCAGCAGCCAAGTAGCGGCTAACTACAATGAGCAGTTCTTC. Amino acid sequence: CASSQVAANYNEQFF.

This chain links TRBV12-3 or TRBV12-4 with TRBJ1-1; 7 bases match TRBD1. This CDR3 contains 13 residues. V lost 4 bases, J lost 5 bases, and 4 bases stayed unmatched. The CDR3 here is CASSSEGATEAFF. CDR3 sequence (DNA): TGTGCCAGCAGTTCCGAGGGGGCAACTGAAGCTTTCTTT.

The chain combines TRBV6-2 or TRBV6-3 with TRBJ2-1, with TRBD1 matching 7 bases. The closer fit of TRBJ2-7 to the DNA end suggests the J call may be wrong. The V gene's germline CDR1 is MNHEY and CDR2 SVGEGT. The CDR3 is 18 amino acids. DNA of the CDR3: TGTGCCAGCAGCTTAACAGGGGCCACCTCCAGCTCCTACAATGAGCAGTACTTC. It codes for CASSLTGATSSSYNEQYF.